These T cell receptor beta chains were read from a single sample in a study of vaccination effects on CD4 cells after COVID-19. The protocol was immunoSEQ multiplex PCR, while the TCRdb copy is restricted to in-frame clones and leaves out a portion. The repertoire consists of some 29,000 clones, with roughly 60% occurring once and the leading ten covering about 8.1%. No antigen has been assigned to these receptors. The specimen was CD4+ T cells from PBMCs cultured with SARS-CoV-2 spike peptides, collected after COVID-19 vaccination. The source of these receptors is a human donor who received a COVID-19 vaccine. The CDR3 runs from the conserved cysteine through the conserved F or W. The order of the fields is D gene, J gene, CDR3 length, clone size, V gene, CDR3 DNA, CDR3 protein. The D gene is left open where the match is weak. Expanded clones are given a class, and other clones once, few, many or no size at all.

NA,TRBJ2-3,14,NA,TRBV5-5,TGTGCCAGCAGCTCCGGGAGAGGCACAGATACGCAGTATTTT,CASSSGRGTDTQYF
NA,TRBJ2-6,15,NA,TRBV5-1,TGCGCCAGCAGCTTGGACCGCGTTGGGGCCAACGTCCTGACTTTC,CASSLDRVGANVLTF
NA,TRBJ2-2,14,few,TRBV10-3,TGTGCCACCCAGCCGGACTCGAACACCGGGGAGCTGTTTTTT,CATQPDSNTGELFF
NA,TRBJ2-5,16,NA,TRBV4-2,TGTGCCAGCAGCGCACTCCCGGGACATTCCCAAGAGACCCAGTACTTC,CASSALPGHSQETQYF
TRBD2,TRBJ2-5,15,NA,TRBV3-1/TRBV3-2,TGTGCCAGCAGCCAAGAGTCTAGCGGGGAAGAGACCCAGTACTTC,CASSQESSGEETQYF
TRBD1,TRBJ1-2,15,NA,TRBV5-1,TGCGCCAGCAGCTTGGCCAGGGGGAATAACTATGGCTACACCTTC,CASSLARGNNYGYTF
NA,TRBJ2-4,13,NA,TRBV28,TGTGCCAGCCGCGAGCCAAATTCATACATTCAGTACTTC,CASREPNSYIQYF
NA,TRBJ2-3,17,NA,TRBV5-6,TGTGCCAGCAGCCTGGAACTCACTAGCACCAGCACAGATACGCAGTATTTT,CASSLELTSTSTDTQYF
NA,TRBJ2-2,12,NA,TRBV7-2,TGTGCCAGCAGCTTAGAGGTCGGGGAGCTGTTTTTT,CASSLEVGELFF
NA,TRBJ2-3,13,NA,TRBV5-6,TGTGCCAGCAGCGTGACAGGCACAGATACGCAGTATTTT,CASSVTGTDTQYF
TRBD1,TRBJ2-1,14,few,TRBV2,TGTGCCAGCACCGGGACAGAGGCCCACAATGAGCAGTTCTTC,CASTGTEAHNEQFF
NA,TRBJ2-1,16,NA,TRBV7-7,TGTGCCAGCAGCTTAGGGGGCAGGGCCCTCGTTAATGAGCAGTTCTTC,CASSLGGRALVNEQFF
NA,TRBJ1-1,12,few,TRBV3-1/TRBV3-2,TGTGCCAGCAGCCCTAGGGGCCTTGAAGCTTTCTTT,CASSPRGLEAFF
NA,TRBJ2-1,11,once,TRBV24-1,TGTGCCACCAGTGATTCCCCTGAGCAGTTCTTC,CATSDSPEQFF
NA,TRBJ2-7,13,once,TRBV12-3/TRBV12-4,TGTGCCAGCAGTTTACAAAGCTCCTACGAGCAGTACTTC,CASSLQSSYEQYF
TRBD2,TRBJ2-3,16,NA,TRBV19,TGTGCCAGCGCAGAGTTACTAGCGGGAGGTCAAGATACGCAGTATTTT,CASAELLAGGQDTQYF
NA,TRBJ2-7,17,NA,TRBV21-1,TGTGCCAGCAGCAAAGTTGGACAACGTATTAAGACCTACGAGCAGTACTTC,CASSKVGQRIKTYEQYF
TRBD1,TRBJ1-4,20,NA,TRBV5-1,TGCGCCAGCAGCTTGAACTTACCGGGACAGCTTACGGTGACTAATGAAAAACTGTTTTTT,CASSLNLPGQLTVTNEKLFF
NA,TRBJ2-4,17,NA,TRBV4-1,TGCGCCAGCAGCCCTGGGCTCGGGGTGGGAGCCAAAAACATTCAGTACTTC,CASSPGLGVGAKNIQYF
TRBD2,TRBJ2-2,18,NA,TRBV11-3,TGTGCCAGCAGCTTAGATCAGAGCGGGAGCGGCGTCACCGGGGAGCTGTTTTTT,CASSLDQSGSGVTGELFF
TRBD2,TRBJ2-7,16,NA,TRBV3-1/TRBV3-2,TGTGCCAGCAGCCCGATAACTAGCGGGGGGTCCTACGAGCAGTACTTC,CASSPITSGGSYEQYF
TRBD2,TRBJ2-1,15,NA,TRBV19,TGTGCCAGTAGTGAACTAGCGGGAGATTTCAATGAGCAGTTCTTC,CASSELAGDFNEQFF
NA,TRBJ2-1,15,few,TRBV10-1,TGCGCCAGCAGTGACGGCTCCGTCTCCTACAATGAGCAGTTCTTC,CASSDGSVSYNEQFF
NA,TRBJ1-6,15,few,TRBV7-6,TGTGCCAGCAGCTTAGGCCCAGGGGATAATTCACCCCTCCACTTT,CASSLGPGDNSPLHF
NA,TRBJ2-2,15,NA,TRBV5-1,TGCGCCAGCAGCCCCGGGACTCCGAACACCGGGGAGCTGTTTTTT,CASSPGTPNTGELFF
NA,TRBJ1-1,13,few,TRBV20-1,TGCAGTGCTAGTGGGGGGCGCGTCACTGAAGCTTTCTTT,CSASGGRVTEAFF
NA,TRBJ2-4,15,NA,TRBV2,TGTGCCAGCACCCCACAGGAGATAGCCAAAAACATTCAGTACTTC,CASTPQEIAKNIQYF
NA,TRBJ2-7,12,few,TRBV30,TGTGCCTGGAGTGTACTCGGATACGAGCAGTACTTC,CAWSVLGYEQYF
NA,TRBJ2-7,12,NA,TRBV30,TGTGCCTGGAGTGTACTGGAGGGTGAGCAGTACTTC,CAWSVLEGEQYF
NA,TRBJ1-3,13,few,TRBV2,TGTGCCAGCCTAAGATCCTCTGGAAACACCATATATTTT,CASLRSSGNTIYF
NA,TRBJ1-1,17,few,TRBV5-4,TGTGCCAGCAGCCGGCGAGGGGCAGGCTACATGAACACTGAAGCTTTCTTT,CASSRRGAGYMNTEAFF
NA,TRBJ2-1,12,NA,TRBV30,TGTGCCGCCGCTTTGGGCGGCTATGAGCAGTTCTTC,CAAALGGYEQFF
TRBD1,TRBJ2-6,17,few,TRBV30,TGTGCCTGGAGTAGGGACAGAACCAACTCTGGGGCCAACGTCCTGACTTTC,CAWSRDRTNSGANVLTF
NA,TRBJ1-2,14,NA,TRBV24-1,TGTGCCGCAGAGGCAGAAACAAATAACTATGGCTACACCTTC,CAAEAETNNYGYTF
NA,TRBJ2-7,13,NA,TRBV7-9,TGTGCCAGCTCAGACCAGCAGATCTACGAGCAGTACTTC,CASSDQQIYEQYF